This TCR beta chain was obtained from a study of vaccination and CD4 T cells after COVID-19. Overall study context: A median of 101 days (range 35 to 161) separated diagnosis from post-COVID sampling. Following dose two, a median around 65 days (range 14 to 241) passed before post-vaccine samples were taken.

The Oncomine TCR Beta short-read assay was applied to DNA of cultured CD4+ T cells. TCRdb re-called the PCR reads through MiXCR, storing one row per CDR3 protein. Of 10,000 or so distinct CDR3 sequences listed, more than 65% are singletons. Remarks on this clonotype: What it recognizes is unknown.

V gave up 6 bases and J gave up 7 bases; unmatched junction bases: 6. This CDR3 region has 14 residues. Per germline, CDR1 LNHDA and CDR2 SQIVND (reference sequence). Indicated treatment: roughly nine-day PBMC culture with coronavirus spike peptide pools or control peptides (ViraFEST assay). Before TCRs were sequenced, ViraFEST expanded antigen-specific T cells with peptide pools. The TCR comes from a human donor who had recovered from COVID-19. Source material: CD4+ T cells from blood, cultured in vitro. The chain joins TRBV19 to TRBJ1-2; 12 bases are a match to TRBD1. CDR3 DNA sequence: TGTGCCAGTAGGTCCGGGACAGGGGGCCTTGGCTACACCTTC. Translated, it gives CASRSGTGGLGYTF. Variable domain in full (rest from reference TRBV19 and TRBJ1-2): DGGITQSPKYLFRKEGQNVTLSCEQNLNHDAMYWYRQDPGQGLRLIYYSQIVNDFQKGDIAEGYSVSREKKESFPLTVTSAQKNPTAFYLCASRSGTGGLGYTFGSGTRLTVV.